This TCR beta chain was recovered during a study of cytomegalovirus exposure and HLA in healthy donors. Study-wide background: The study placed approximately 81% of its 350 to 400 genotyped donors in the Caucasian-associated ancestry cluster. Notes on the study in general: TCR beta chains numbering 164 were designated cytomegalovirus-associated. The study carried out a later analysis of TCR beta sequences. It associated 15,000 to 20,000 of them with specific HLA alleles at a false discovery rate of 0.05.

This PCR relied on a set of 60 Vbeta primers and 13 Jbeta primers. Using immunoSEQ multiplex PCR, the repertoire was profiled, and TCRdb retains in-frame clones only, with some absent. The sample holds some 120,000 clones, 60% to 85% seen once. Per the germline V gene, CDR1 is SGHTA and CDR2 is FQGNSA. The CDR3 is 14 amino acids. The ends lost 1 base at V and 2 bases at J; junction bases unmatched: 0. This clone was seen a few times. The antigen remains undetermined. The sequencing input was PBMCs. The rearrangement joins TRBV7-2 to TRBJ1-2; 8 positions agree with TRBD1. The sequence was obtained from a woman aged 40 to 55 in good health and CMV-seropositive. Here the CDR3 DNA reads TGTGCCAGCAGCTTAGACAGGGGGAACTATGGCTACACCTTC. This gives the protein CASSLDRGNYGYTF.